Ten or more counts support the clone carrying this T cell receptor beta chain. This entry belongs to a study of low-dose radiotherapy and immunotherapy resistance in tumors. Time point meaning: before trial treatment. The patients who were eligible all carried advanced solid tumors that lacked tumor-infiltrating lymphocytes, meaning the tumors were TIL-negative. Both TCRalpha and TCRbeta chains were reverse transcribed with V-gene-specific primers. The authors ran about 20 PCR cycles to amplify TCRs with a constant-region primer and V-primer adapter. Using its own MiXCR run on the reads, TCRdb lists one record per CDR3 protein. The profile shows 80,000 to 95,000 distinct CDR3 sequences, more than 7.5% of them singletons. The germline gives CDR1 MDHEN, CDR2 SYDVKM. The V end lost 3 bases, the J end lost 7 bases, and 16 bases lay between the germline ends. CDR3 size: 14 residues.

The V and J genes are TRBV28 and TRBJ2-7; D possibly matches TRBD1 or TRBD2 (5 bases each). This sequence originates from a male donor with prostate cancer. The source was PBMCs, collected before treatment. CDR3 in DNA: TGTGCCAGCAGTTTGACAGCGGAGGCTTGGGAGCAGTACTTC. Amino acids: CASSLTAEAWEQYF.